The 17 T cell receptor beta chains below were found in one sample sequenced in a study of blood T cell repertoires in COVID-19. Libraries were prepared by immunoSEQ multiplex PCR; TCRdb keeps only in-frame clonotypes and omits some of them. The repertoire consists of 15,000 to 20,000 clones, with less than 95% occurring once and the leading ten covering about 3.9%. Sequencing was performed on peripheral blood. Receptors originate from a human donor in a cohort sampled during active COVID-19.

The chain employs TRBV2 and TRBJ2-5; the D gene is possibly TRBD2 (5 bases). The germline V gene has CDR1 SNHLY and CDR2 FYNNEI. CDR3 length: 13 amino acids. Trimming removed 6 bases from V and 1 base from J, with 9 bases in between. The DNA of the CDR3 is TGTGCCAGCAGGCCGGGGATCCAAGAGACCCAGTACTTC. Its translation: CASRPGIQETQYF.

This rearrangement joins TRBV6-2 or TRBV6-3 to TRBJ2-7; a possible D gene is TRBD1 (6 bases). This CDR3 contains 15 residues. V was trimmed by 3 bases and J by 4 bases, leaving 16 bases between them. Germline lookup yields CDR1 MNHEY and CDR2 SVGEGT. Here the CDR3 DNA reads TGTGCCAGCAGTTATCGGTCAGGGGCTGGATACGAGCAGTACGTC. This sequence encodes CASSYRSGAGYEQYV.

In its sample, this clone was seen once. The chain recombines TRBV18 with TRBJ1-6; no firm D call. Per germline, CDR1 KGHSH and CDR2 LQKENI. The CDR3 has 13 residues. The germline V and J ends were trimmed by 6 bases and 8 bases, with 11 bases remaining between them. The CDR3 region is CASSPSTDSPLHF. The CDR3 DNA is TGTGCCAGCTCCCCTAGCACCGATTCACCCCTCCACTTT.

The genes are TRBV5-8 and TRBJ2-2; 8 nucleotides align to TRBD1. Germline V gene sequence: CDR1 SGHTS, CDR2 YDEGEE. V was clipped by 4 bases and J by 5 bases; unmatched bases: 7. CDR3 length: 15 residues. The DNA of the CDR3 is TGTGCCAGCAGCCGGGGACAGGAAATAACCGGGGAGCTGTTTTTT. Translated, it gives CASSRGQEITGELFF.

The rearrangement joins TRBV11-3 to TRBJ2-3, with 9 bases fitting TRBD2. Germline V gene lookup returns CDR1 SGHNT and CDR2 YENEEA. V shed 2 bases, J shed 4 bases, and the junction held 4 bases outside the gene matches. The CDR3 length is 15 residues. In DNA form, the CDR3 reads TGTGCCAGCAGCTTATTGGGCGGGGGGGCAGATACGCAGTATTTT. Amino acids: CASSLLGGGADTQYF.

The CDR3 DNA reads TGTGCCAGCAGATTCATAGCGGGCTCACAAGAGACCCAGTACTTC. Translated, it gives CASRFIAGSQETQYF. The gene calls are TRBV6-5 and TRBJ2-5; 7 bases line up with TRBD2. Trimming removed 6 bases from V and 2 bases from J; junction bases left unmatched: 9. Germline V gene data show CDR1 as MNHEY and CDR2 as SVGAGI. The CDR3 sequence is 15 residues long.

This clone has more than one count but fewer than ten. This sequence joins TRBV19 and TRBJ1-6, with 11 bases identical to TRBD1. V trimming: 4 bases; J trimming: 6 bases; junction bases outside the gene matches: 5. The CDR3 has 16 residues. Germline CDR1 reads LNHDA; CDR2 reads SQIVND (reference sequence). The CDR3 region is CASSTTGTGGNSPLHF. CDR3 nucleotides: TGTGCCAGTAGTACCACCGGGACAGGGGGTAATTCACCCCTCCACTTT.

This clone was counted between two and nine times. V and J are TRBV5-1 and TRBJ1-2; 9 bases line up with TRBD1. Germline V gives CDR1 SGHRS, CDR2 YFSETQ. The CDR3 has 15 residues. Trimming removed 2 bases from V and 4 bases from J; junction bases left unmatched: 6. This CDR3 reads CASSLQTGQGYGYTF. The CDR3 DNA follows: TGCGCCAGCAGCTTACAGACGGGACAGGGCTATGGCTACACCTTC.

The J gene is TRBJ1-1, the V gene TRBV7-9, with TRBD1 as a possible D gene (6 bases). This CDR3 spans 15 amino acids. Per germline, CDR1 SEHNR and CDR2 FQNEAQ (reference sequence). The V gene lost 1 base and the J gene lost 1 base, with 10 bases spanning the gap. CDR3 residues: CASSLGVTGNTEAFF. The CDR3 coding sequence is TGTGCCAGCAGCTTAGGGGTGACAGGGAACACTGAAGCTTTCTTT.

The table lists this clone with a few counts. The gene calls are TRBV4-2 and TRBJ2-1; 9 bases align to TRBD2. The trim removed 3 bases at V and 3 bases at J, leaving 9 bases unmatched. The CDR3 spans 17 residues. From germline, CDR1 is LGHNA and CDR2 YNFKEQ. The CDR3 sequence: CASSHPIPSGDYNEQFF. The CDR3 DNA sequence: TGTGCCAGCAGCCATCCTATACCTAGCGGGGACTACAATGAGCAGTTCTTC.

V is TRBV6-2 or TRBV6-3 and J is TRBJ1-4; TRBD1 is a possible D gene (5 bases). The CDR3 is made up of 14 amino acids. The V and J ends lost 7 bases and 7 bases respectively, with 16 bases between them. Germline CDR1 is MNHEY and CDR2 is SVGEGT. CDR3 protein: CASTPGGSGEKLFF. CDR3 sequence (DNA): TGTGCCAGCACCCCCGGGGGGTCCGGTGAAAAACTGTTTTTT.

This clone was seen just once. The rearrangement uses TRBV4-1 and TRBJ1-1, with D hard to call. Trimming pared 4 bases from V and 8 bases from J, leaving 14 bases between. The CDR3 has 13 residues. Germline CDR1 and CDR2: MGHRA and YSYEKL. This chain's CDR3 is CASSPGSHLEAFF. The DNA of the CDR3 is TGCGCCAGCAGCCCTGGGAGCCACCTCGAAGCTTTCTTT.

The chain has TRBV3-1 (or the pseudogene TRBV3-2) and TRBJ2-2; the D gene is possibly TRBD1 (6 bases). The CDR3 loop spans 16 amino acids. Trimming shortened V by 0 bases and J by 4 bases, and 12 bases separated the two germline ends. Germline CDR1 reads LGHDT; CDR2 reads YNNKEL (reference sequence). The chain's CDR3 is CASSQDGQGRTGELFF. The CDR3 bases are TGTGCCAGCAGCCAAGATGGGCAGGGGCGCACCGGGGAGCTGTTTTTT.

Of note for this clone: At one end the junction does not follow the germline gene, possibly because of a read error. The rearrangement uses TRBV27 and TRBJ2-1; no clear D. This CDR3 region has 11 residues. From germline, CDR1 is MNHEY and CDR2 SMNVEV (reference sequence). CDR3 sequence reads: CASSSYYEQFF. As DNA, the CDR3 is TGTGCCAGCAGTTCCTACTATGAGCAGTTCTTC.

This clone has just one count. The chain links TRBV6-4 to TRBJ2-3; D is possibly TRBD1 (7 bases). The CDR3 totals 15 residues. V lost 2 bases and J 3 bases, leaving 12 bases between the germline ends. Germline assignment: CDR1 MRHNA and CDR2 SNTAGT. CDR3 residues: CASSDRGTATDTQYF. CDR3 DNA: TGTGCCAGCAGTGACCGCGGGACAGCTACAGATACGCAGTATTTT.

V usage is TRBV5-1 and J usage is TRBJ2-5; TRBD2 agrees at 8 bases. This CDR3 spans 16 amino acids. Per germline, CDR1 SGHRS and CDR2 YFSETQ. Trimming cost V 7 bases and J 5 bases; bases outside gene matches: 16. The CDR3 nucleotides read TGCGCCAGCGCCCGAGGGGGAGCGGGGGACGGGGAGACCCAGTACTTC. Translating gives CASARGGAGDGETQYF.

This clone appeared once. V gene TRBV6-5 combines with J gene TRBJ2-5; the match to TRBD2 covers 9 bases. V shed 3 bases and J 4 bases; nucleotides not matched to a gene: 9. CDR3 length equals 16 residues. CDR1 and CDR2 (germline): MNHEY, SVGAGI. The CDR3 here is CASSYSAGGPGETQYF. The CDR3 DNA reads as TGTGCCAGCAGTTATTCGGCGGGAGGGCCAGGAGAGACCCAGTACTTC.